This T cell receptor (beta chain) was documented in a study of T cell responses to AZD1222 COVID-19 vaccine. Points from the study as a whole: Sampling captured repertoires only after the peak T cell response. The donors showed a predominance of white British ancestry and of females, with possible underestimation of clonal diversity.

Sequenced by immunoSEQ multiplex PCR; TCRdb stores in-frame clones only, minus some. This sample has 99,000 or so clones; around nine tenths occur once, and the top ten carry around 3.3%. As concerns this clone: Its antigen remains unknown.

Sequenced material: peripheral blood, taken 28 days after the second dose of the MenACWY control vaccine. The receptor was isolated from an adult who received the MenACWY meningococcal vaccine as a control.

The CDR3: CASSVVSFWWTGELFF. The DNA for the CDR3 is TGTGCCAGCAGCGTAGTATCCTTCTGGTGGACCGGGGAGCTGTTTTTT. The rearrangement uses TRBV9 and TRBJ2-2, with D uncertain. There are 16 residues in the CDR3. CDR1 and CDR2 from the germline V gene are SGDLS and YYNGEE. The V gene lost 0 bases and the J gene lost 5 bases, with 14 bases spanning the gap.